Here is one T cell receptor beta chain with its context. What it recognizes is unknown. This sample is part of a study of radiotherapy plus CTLA-4 blockade in lung cancer. Study-wide background: Disease control reached around 30%, with objective responses in less than 20%. Study-level points and caveats: The study found tumor-derived TCR clones expanded in blood after radiotherapy plus ipilimumab. Best predicting response, reportedly, were early blood T cell clone dynamics, with interferon-beta.

Using immunoSEQ multiplex PCR, the repertoire was profiled, and TCRdb retains in-frame clones only, with some absent. The sample holds 48,000 or so clones, roughly four fifths seen once. The receptor was derived from a human donor with non-small cell lung cancer whose response to radiotherapy plus ipilimumab could not be evaluated. Sequenced material: peripheral blood, taken from a patient treated with radiotherapy plus ipilimumab.

The CDR3 DNA sequence: TGTGCCAGTAGTATGAGCTCTGGGGCCAACGTCCTGACTTTC. Protein: CASSMSSGANVLTF. The rearrangement joins TRBV19 to TRBJ2-6; D is ambiguous. The CDR3 totals 14 residues. Trimming shortened V by 3 bases and J by 0 bases, and 3 bases separated the two germline ends. The germline V gene has CDR1 LNHDA and CDR2 SQIVND (reference sequence).